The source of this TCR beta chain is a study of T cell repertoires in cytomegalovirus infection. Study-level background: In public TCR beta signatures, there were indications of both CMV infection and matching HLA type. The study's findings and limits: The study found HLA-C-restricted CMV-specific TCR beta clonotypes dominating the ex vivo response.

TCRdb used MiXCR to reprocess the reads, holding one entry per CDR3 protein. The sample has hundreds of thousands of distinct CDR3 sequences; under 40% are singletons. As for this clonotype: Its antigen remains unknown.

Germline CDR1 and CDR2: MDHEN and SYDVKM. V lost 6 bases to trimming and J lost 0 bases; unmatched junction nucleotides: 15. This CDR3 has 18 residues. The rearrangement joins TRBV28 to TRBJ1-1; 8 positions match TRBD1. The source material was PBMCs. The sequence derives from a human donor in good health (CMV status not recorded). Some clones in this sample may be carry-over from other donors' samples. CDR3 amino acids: CASSFRRGLFGMNTEAFF. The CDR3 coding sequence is TGTGCCAGCAGCTTTCGCAGGGGGCTCTTCGGAATGAACACTGAAGCTTTCTTT. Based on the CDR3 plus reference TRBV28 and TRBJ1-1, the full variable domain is DVKVTQSSRYLVKRTGEKVFLECVQDMDHENMFWYRQDPGLGLRLIYFSYDVKMKEKGDIPEGYSVSREKKERFSLILESASTNQTSMYLCASSFRRGLFGMNTEAFFGQGTRLTVV.